This TCR beta chain was sequenced for a study of cytomegalovirus exposure and HLA in healthy donors. The CDR3 consists of 19 residues. Trimming left V 4 bases short and J 7 bases short, with 32 bases between. CDR1 is WNHNN, CDR2 SYGVQD, per germline (reference sequence). On this clone: Its antigen is undetermined.

Broader study findings: Analysis was performed later, and it showed HLA-associated TCR beta chains to be more clonally expanded than equally common others. Earlier analysis found most TCR beta V segments productive about 87% or about 30% of the time. Analyses of presence and absence presupposed an approximately uniform sequencing depth across donors.

The PCR used 60 Vbeta and 13 Jbeta primers. The repertoire was sequenced with immunoSEQ multiplex PCR; TCRdb's copy has only in-frame clones and lacks some. The table records around 180,000 clones, roughly four fifths of them present only once. The chain couples TRBV10-1 to TRBJ2-7, with D perhaps TRBD1 (6 bases). Source material: PBMCs. The clonotype originates from a man younger than 35 in good health and CMV-seronegative. CDR3 DNA sequence: TGCGCCAGCAGTGTGAAGGGACATGGGTCCGGAGGTCCTCTCGAAGAGCAGTACTTC. Amino acid sequence: CASSVKGHGSGGPLEEQYF.